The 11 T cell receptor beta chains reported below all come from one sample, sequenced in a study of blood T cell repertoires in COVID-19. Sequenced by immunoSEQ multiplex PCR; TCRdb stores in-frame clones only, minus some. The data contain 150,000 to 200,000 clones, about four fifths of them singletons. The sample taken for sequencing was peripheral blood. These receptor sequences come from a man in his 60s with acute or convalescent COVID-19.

The CDR3 spells CASTSTARSGNTIYF. In nucleotides, the CDR3 is TGTGCCAGTACCTCGACAGCCCGCTCTGGAAACACCATATATTTT. V and J are TRBV19 and TRBJ1-3, with D tentatively TRBD1 (5 bases). CDR1 and CDR2 from the germline V gene are LNHDA and SQIVND (reference sequence). V lost 7 bases and J lost 0, with 13 bases in between. This CDR3 is 15 amino acids long.

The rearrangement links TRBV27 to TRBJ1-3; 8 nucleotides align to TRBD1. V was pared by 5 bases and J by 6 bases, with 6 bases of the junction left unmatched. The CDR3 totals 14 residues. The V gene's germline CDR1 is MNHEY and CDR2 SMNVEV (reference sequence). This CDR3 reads CASSRTGKENTIYF. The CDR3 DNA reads TGTGCCAGCAGTCGGACAGGGAAAGAAAACACCATATATTTT.

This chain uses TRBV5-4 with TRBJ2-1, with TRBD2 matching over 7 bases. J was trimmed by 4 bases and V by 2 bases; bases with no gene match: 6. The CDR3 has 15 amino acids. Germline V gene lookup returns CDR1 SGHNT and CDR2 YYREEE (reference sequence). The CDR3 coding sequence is TGTGCCAGCAGCTTTCAAGCGGGGTCTTACAATGAGCAGTTCTTC. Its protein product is CASSFQAGSYNEQFF.

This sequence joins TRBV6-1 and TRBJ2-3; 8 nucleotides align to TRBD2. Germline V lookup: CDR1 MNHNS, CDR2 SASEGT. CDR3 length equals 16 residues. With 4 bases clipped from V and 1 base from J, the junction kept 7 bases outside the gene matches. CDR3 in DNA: TGTGCCAGCAGTGGCTGGAGCGGGGGACGCACAGATACGCAGTATTTT. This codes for CASSGWSGGRTDTQYF.

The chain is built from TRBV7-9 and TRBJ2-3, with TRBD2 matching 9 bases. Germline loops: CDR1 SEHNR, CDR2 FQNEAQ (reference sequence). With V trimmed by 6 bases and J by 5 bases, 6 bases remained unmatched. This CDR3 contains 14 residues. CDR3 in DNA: TGTGCCAGCAGTCCCGGGACTAGCTTAGATACGCAGTATTTT. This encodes CASSPGTSLDTQYF.

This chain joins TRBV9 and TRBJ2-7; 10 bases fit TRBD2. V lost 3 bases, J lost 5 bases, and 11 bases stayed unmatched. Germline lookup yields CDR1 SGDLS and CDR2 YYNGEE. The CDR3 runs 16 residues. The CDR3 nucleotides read TGTGCCAGCAGCGCGTTCGGGCTAGCGGGGGCCCACGAGCAGTACTTC. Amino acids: CASSAFGLAGAHEQYF.

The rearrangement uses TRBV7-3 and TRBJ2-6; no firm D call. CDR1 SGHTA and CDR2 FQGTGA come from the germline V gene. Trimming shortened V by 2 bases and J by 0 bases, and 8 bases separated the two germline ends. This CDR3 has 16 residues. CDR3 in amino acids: CASSLYASSGANVLTF. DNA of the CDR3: TGTGCCAGCAGCTTATACGCCAGCTCTGGGGCCAACGTCCTGACTTTC. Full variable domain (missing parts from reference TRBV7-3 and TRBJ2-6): GAGVSQTPSNKVTEKGKYVELRCDPISGHTALYWYRQSLGQGPEFLIYFQGTGAADDSGLPNDRFFAVRPEGSVSTLKIQRTERGDSAVYLCASSLYASSGANVLTFGAGSRLTVL.

The CDR3 region has the DNA TGCGCCAGCAGCCCTCCGAGAGCTAATTCACCCCTCCACTTT. This encodes CASSPPRANSPLHF. The chain couples TRBV5-1 to TRBJ1-6, with D unresolved. Trimming pared 4 bases from V and 6 bases from J, leaving 11 bases between. Per germline, CDR1 SGHRS and CDR2 YFSETQ. The CDR3 is 14 amino acids.

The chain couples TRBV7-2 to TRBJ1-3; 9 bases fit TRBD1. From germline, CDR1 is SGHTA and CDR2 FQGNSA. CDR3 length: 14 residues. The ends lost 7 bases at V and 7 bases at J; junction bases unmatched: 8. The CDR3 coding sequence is TGTGCCAGCACCCCCACAGGGGGCAGGAACACCATATATTTT. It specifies CASTPTGGRNTIYF.

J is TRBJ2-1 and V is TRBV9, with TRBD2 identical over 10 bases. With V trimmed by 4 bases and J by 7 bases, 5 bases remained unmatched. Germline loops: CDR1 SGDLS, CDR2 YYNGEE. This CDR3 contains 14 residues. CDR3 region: CASSISGGDNEQFF. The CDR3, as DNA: TGTGCCAGCAGCATAAGCGGGGGGGATAATGAGCAGTTCTTC.

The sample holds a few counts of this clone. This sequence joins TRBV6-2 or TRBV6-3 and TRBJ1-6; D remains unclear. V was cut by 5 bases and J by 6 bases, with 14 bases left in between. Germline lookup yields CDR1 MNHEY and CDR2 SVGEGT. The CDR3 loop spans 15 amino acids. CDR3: CASSPGRIPNSPLHF. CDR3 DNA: TGTGCCAGCAGTCCGGGGAGGATACCTAATTCACCCCTCCACTTT.